This T cell receptor (beta chain) is from a study of shared clonotypes between healthy human individuals. TCRdb's table, derived via immunoSEQ multiplex PCR, lists solely in-frame clones and lacks some. Here the sample spans some 2.1 million clones, roughly 95% being singletons. To note about this clone: Its specificity is not known.

General observations from the study: Depth was large, yet rarefaction showed that sorted-subset sequencing was incomplete. The genetic and exposure-history diversity represented was limited by few donors.

The germline V gene has CDR1 SGHAT and CDR2 FQNNGV. CDR3 length: 15 residues. Deletions cut 1 base from V and 3 bases from J, with 12 bases between. Naive CD8 cells, CD45RO-negative and positively selected for CCR7, excluded terminally differentiated effector memory CD45RA+ cells. The sequence came from a man younger than 30 in good health. Source material: naive CD8+ T cells sorted from blood. This rearrangement joins TRBV11-2 to TRBJ1-1; unclear D gene. In DNA form, the CDR3 reads TGTGCCAGCAGCTTAGTTGGCAACATGGACACTGAAGCTTTCTTT. Amino acid sequence: CASSLVGNMDTEAFF. The full variable domain, its missing parts supplied by reference TRBV11-2 and TRBJ1-1, is EAGVAQSPRYKIIEKRQSVAFWCNPISGHATLYWYQQILGQGPKLLIQFQNNGVVDDSQLPKDRFSAERLKGVDSTLKIQPAKLEDSAVYLCASSLVGNMDTEAFFGQGTRLTVV.